The 15 T cell receptor beta chains in this list originate from one sample, sequenced in a study of PD-1 blockade in classical Hodgkin lymphoma. All trial patients relapsed after autologous stem cell transplantation. Isolation of CD8+ T cells from thawed PBMCs used magnetic negative selection. Profiling relied on immunoSEQ multiplex PCR, and the TCRdb table lists in-frame clones only, not all of them. The table includes approximately 6,600 clones, more than 50% detected once. The sequencing used CD8+ T cells from blood, collected at baseline. These TCRs come from a human donor with classical Hodgkin lymphoma.

By proportion, this clone is hyperexpanded (1% or more). The chain combines TRBV11-2 with TRBJ1-1; D is unclear. Trimming removed 1 base from V and 8 bases from J, with 8 bases in between. CDR3 size: 12 residues. Looked up from germline, CDR1 is SGHAT and CDR2 is FQNNGV. The CDR3 sequence is CASSLVWSEAFF. CDR3 sequence (DNA): TGTGCCAGCAGCTTAGTGTGGTCCGAAGCTTTCTTT.

With regard to this clone: At one end the junction does not follow the germline gene, possibly because of a read error. The chain joins TRBV7-9 to TRBJ1-2, with TRBD1 as a possible D gene (5 bases). Germline V gene data show CDR1 as SEHNR and CDR2 as FQNEAQ (reference sequence). This CDR3 has 15 residues. CDR3 residues: CASSLVIGESHGYIF. The CDR3 region has the DNA TGTGCCAGCAGCTTAGTTATAGGGGAGTCTCATGGCTACATCTTC.

The rearrangement uses TRBV7-9 and TRBJ2-5; D uncertain. Germline V gives CDR1 SEHNR, CDR2 FQNEAQ (reference sequence). The CDR3 is made up of 15 amino acids. Trimming took 1 base from V and 5 from J, leaving 14 bases between them. The DNA for the CDR3 is TGTGCCAGCAGCTTAGACTTAGGGATGTGGGAGACCCAGTACTTC. It yields the protein CASSLDLGMWETQYF. The full variable domain, completed using reference TRBV7-9 and TRBJ2-5, is DTGVSQNPRHKITKRGQNVTFRCDPISEHNRLYWYRQTLGQGPEFLTYFQNEAQLEKSRLLSDRFSAERPKGSFSTLEIQRTEQGDSAMYLCASSLDLGMWETQYFGPGTRLLVL.

CDR3 nucleotide sequence: TGTGCCAGTAGTATCGTTGTGGGTAGCAATCAGCCCCAGCATTTT. Translating it yields CASSIVVGSNQPQHF. The V and J genes are TRBV19 and TRBJ1-5; no reliable D call. CDR3 size: 15 residues. The germline V gene encodes CDR1 LNHDA and CDR2 SQIVND (reference sequence). V lost 3 bases, J lost 0 bases, and 9 bases lay in between. Supplemented by reference TRBV19 and TRBJ1-5, the full variable domain reads DGGITQSPKYLFRKEGQNVTLSCEQNLNHDAMYWYRQDPGQGLRLIYYSQIVNDFQKGDIAEGYSVSREKKESFPLTVTSAQKNPTAFYLCASSIVVGSNQPQHFGDGTRLSIL.

V gene TRBV7-6 combines with J gene TRBJ2-2; 7 bases agree with TRBD1. CDR3 length equals 15 residues. CDR1 and CDR2 from the germline V gene are SGHVS and FNYEAQ. J was trimmed by 0 bases and V by 5 bases; bases with no gene match: 3. The CDR3 loop reads CASSLGTANTGELFF. DNA of the CDR3: TGTGCCAGCAGCCTCGGGACAGCGAACACCGGGGAGCTGTTTTTT.

This rearrangement joins TRBV15 to TRBJ1-3; no clear D. From germline, CDR1 is LNHNV and CDR2 YYDKDF (reference sequence). V lost 1 base and J 3 bases, leaving 13 bases between the germline ends. This CDR3 has 16 amino acids. CDR3 region: CATSRGGEGFGNTIYF. CDR3 sequence (DNA): TGTGCCACCAGCAGAGGGGGAGAAGGCTTTGGAAACACCATATATTTT.

This clone appeared a few times. The chain employs TRBV5-1 and TRBJ1-5; D is uncertain. V lost 2 bases to trimming and J lost 7 bases, with 10 bases between them. CDR1 is SGHRS, CDR2 YFSETQ, per germline. This CDR3 is 13 amino acids long. CDR3 residues: CASSFGVGQPQHF. CDR3 nucleotide sequence: TGCGCCAGCAGCTTTGGGGTCGGACAGCCCCAGCATTTT.

The chain is built from TRBV27 and TRBJ2-7, with D uncertain. V dropped 3 bases and J dropped 0 bases, with 12 bases sitting between them. The length of the CDR3 is 15 residues. Germline V CDR1 and CDR2: MNHEY, SMNVEV (reference sequence). CDR3 sequence: CASSLTTQLSYEQYF. The CDR3 nucleotides are TGTGCCAGCAGTTTGACGACCCAACTCTCCTACGAGCAGTACTTC.

In its sample, this clone is medium-sized. This sequence joins TRBV4-1 and TRBJ1-1, with unresolved D. CDR1 is MGHRA and CDR2 is YSYEKL in the germline V gene. Trimming removed 0 bases from V and 4 bases from J, with 9 bases in between. The CDR3 contains 14 residues. This CDR3 is CASSQDRTFTEAFF. Here the CDR3 DNA reads TGCGCCAGCAGCCAAGACAGGACTTTCACTGAAGCTTTCTTT.

V gene TRBV6-6 combines with J gene TRBJ2-7, with 7 bases identical to TRBD2. CDR3 length: 14 amino acids. J lost 5 bases, V lost 6 bases, and 10 bases had no gene match. Per germline, CDR1 MNHNY and CDR2 SVGAGI (reference sequence). The CDR3 DNA sequence: TGTGCCAGCAGCGATCGGGACTACGCCGACGAGCAGTACTTC. Amino acids: CASSDRDYADEQYF.

This clone showed up just once. The chain combines TRBV5-4 with TRBJ2-5; D gene ambiguous. Deletions cut 1 base from V and 2 bases from J, with 0 bases between. The CDR3 consists of 11 residues. Per the germline V gene, CDR1 is SGHNT and CDR2 is YYREEE (reference sequence). The CDR3 here is CASSLQETQYF. CDR3 coding DNA: TGTGCCAGCAGCTTGCAAGAGACCCAGTACTTC.

The chain employs TRBV4-2 and TRBJ2-7, with 7 bases lining up with TRBD2. V trimming: 4 bases; J trimming: 4 bases; junction bases outside the gene matches: 16. There are 17 residues in the CDR3. Germline lookup yields CDR1 LGHNA and CDR2 YNFKEQ. The CDR3 reads CASSPILPGAGRYEQYF. The CDR3 DNA sequence: TGTGCCAGCAGCCCAATCCTCCCAGGAGCCGGGAGGTACGAGCAGTACTTC.

CDR3 DNA sequence: TGTGCCATCAGACCCGACAGGGGGCTCTACAATGAGCAGTTCTTC. It encodes CAIRPDRGLYNEQFF. The chain combines TRBV10-3 with TRBJ2-1, with 10 positions matching TRBD1. Germline V gene sequence: CDR1 ENHRY, CDR2 SYGVKD. The CDR3 loop spans 15 amino acids. With 6 bases clipped from V and 3 bases from J, the junction kept 5 bases outside the gene matches.

The V call is TRBV4-1, the J call TRBJ2-3; D not resolved. Germline assignment: CDR1 MGHRA and CDR2 YSYEKL. Deletions cut 0 bases from V and 0 bases from J, with 7 bases between. The CDR3 is made up of 15 amino acids. CDR3 in DNA: TGCGCCAGCAGCCAAGACACGTCTAGCACAGATACGCAGTATTTT. It yields the protein CASSQDTSSTDTQYF.

The chain is built from TRBV11-3 and TRBJ2-3; no reliable D call. The ends were cut back, 0 bases at V and 12 bases at J, with 10 bases in the middle. CDR3 length: 12 amino acids. Germline V gives CDR1 SGHNT, CDR2 YENEEA. The CDR3 here is CASSLEGGEQYF. In DNA form, the CDR3 reads TGTGCCAGCAGCTTAGAAGGTGGAGAACAGTATTTT. The variable domain in full, completed from reference TRBV11-3 and TRBJ2-3, reads EAGVVQSPRYKIIEKKQPVAFWCNPISGHNTLYWYLQNLGQGPELLIRYENEEAVDDSQLPKDRFSAERLKGVDSTLKIQPAELGDSAVYLCASSLEGGEQYFGPGTRLTVL.